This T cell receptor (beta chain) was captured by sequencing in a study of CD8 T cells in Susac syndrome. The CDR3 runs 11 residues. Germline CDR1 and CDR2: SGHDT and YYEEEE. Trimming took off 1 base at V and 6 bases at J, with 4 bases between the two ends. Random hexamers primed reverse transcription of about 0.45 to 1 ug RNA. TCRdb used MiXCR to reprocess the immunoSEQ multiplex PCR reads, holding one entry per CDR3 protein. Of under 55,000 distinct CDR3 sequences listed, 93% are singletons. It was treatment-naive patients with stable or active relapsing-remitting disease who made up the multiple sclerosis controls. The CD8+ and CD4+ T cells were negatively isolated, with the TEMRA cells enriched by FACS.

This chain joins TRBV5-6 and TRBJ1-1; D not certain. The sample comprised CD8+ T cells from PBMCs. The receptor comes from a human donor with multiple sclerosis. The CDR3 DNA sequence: TGTGCCAGCAGCTTGATGGCTGAAGCTTTCTTT. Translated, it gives CASSLMAEAFF.